This T cell receptor beta chain was identified during a study of blood T cells in healthy people across ages. PCR was performed a second time for about 7 to 11 cycles using a sample-barcoded 5' primer and a J-beta primer mix. Using its own MiXCR run on the 5' RACE reads, TCRdb lists one record per CDR3 protein. Among around 2 million distinct CDR3 sequences listed, about two fifths were seen once. CDR1 DFQATT and CDR2 SNEGSKA come from the germline V gene (reference sequence). The ends lost 3 bases at V and 4 bases at J; junction bases unmatched: 6. This CDR3 contains 15 residues. The chain is built from TRBV20-1 and TRBJ2-2, with 9 bases that match TRBD2. Sequenced material: blood. This TCR derives from a human donor in good health. CDR3 loop: CSARAAGGATGELFF. The CDR3 DNA is TGCAGTGCTAGGGCAGCGGGGGGCGCCACCGGGGAGCTGTTTTTT.